The clone carrying this T cell receptor (beta chain) was counted ten times or more. What it binds is unknown. RNA transcripts were the template for amplifying TCR beta CDR3 regions. Initially, a first-round RT-PCR of the TCR CDR3 employed the HTBI primer set. TCRdb independently ran MiXCR on the multiplex PCR reads; one entry per CDR3 protein. The sample holds about 610,000 distinct CDR3 sequences, roughly 14% seen once. Pregnant or lactating patients were excluded, as were those with uncontrolled infection or other autoimmune disease. This entry belongs to a study of T cells in Graves' hyperthyroidism and ophthalmopathy. Study as a whole: Any treatment followed the collection of peripheral blood at initial diagnosis.

V lost 2 bases and J lost 11, with 4 bases in between. The CDR3 covers 10 residues. Study conclusions and caveats: Separating ophthalmopathy from stable hyperthyroidism was achieved by a 13 V-J model. Appearing also in blood were most of the thyroid clonotypes expanded above 0.001.

J is TRBJ1-3 and V is TRBV12-3 or TRBV12-4; no definite D call. The receptor was isolated from a woman in her thirties or forties with Graves' ophthalmopathy. Sequencing used blood. The CDR3 sequence: CASSLSAIYF. The CDR3 DNA follows: TGTGCCAGCAGTTTAAGCGCCATATATTTT.